Listed here are 18 T cell receptor beta chains from one sample, sequenced in a study of neoadjuvant anti-PD-1 for oral cavity cancer. Assay used: immunoSEQ multiplex PCR; TCRdb lists only in-frame clones, some missing. The sample carries over 13,000 clones, less than 85% recorded once. Time point noted: after neoadjuvant nivolumab, at surgical resection. The sample consisted of PBMCs, taken after nivolumab (anti-PD-1) treatment. These receptors came from a person between 35 and 79 years old with oral cavity squamous cell carcinoma.

The V and J genes are TRBV5-8 and TRBJ2-6, with D possibly TRBD2 on 5 matching bases. This CDR3 is 17 amino acids long. In germline, CDR1 is SGHTS, CDR2 YDEGEE. The ends were cut back, 4 bases at V and 0 bases at J, with 14 bases in the middle. The CDR3 region has the DNA TGTGCCAGCAGCGCGGGCCTTTTTAGCTCTGGGGCCAACGTCCTGACTTTC. This translates into CASSAGLFSSGANVLTF.

The rearrangement links TRBV7-8 to TRBJ2-6; TRBD1 matches at 7 bases. The CDR3 extends over 18 amino acids. V lost 3 bases and J lost 0; bases outside the gene matches: 8. CDR1 SGHVS and CDR2 FQNEAQ come from the germline V gene. The CDR3 bases are TGTGCCAGCAGCTTCGCCGGGACAGCGATCTCTGGGGCCAACGTCCTGACTTTC. Translating gives CASSFAGTAISGANVLTF.

This clone has just a few counts. V and J are TRBV2 and TRBJ1-5; the D is unclear. From germline, CDR1 is SNHLY and CDR2 FYNNEI. The CDR3 runs to 13 residues. The V end was cut by 3 bases, the J end by 7 bases, with 10 bases between. As DNA, the CDR3 is TGTGCCAGCAGTGATAATCATGGGCAGCCCCAGCATTTT. Translation gives CASSDNHGQPQHF.

The chain joins TRBV30 to TRBJ2-1; D unresolved. V was pared by 0 bases and J by 8 bases, with 5 bases between. The CDR3 contains 11 residues. CDR1 is GTSNPN and CDR2 is SVGIG in the germline V gene (reference sequence). The CDR3 sequence is CAWSVLDEQFF. As DNA, the CDR3 is TGTGCCTGGAGTGTACTGGATGAGCAGTTCTTC. The whole variable domain, remainder taken from reference TRBV30 and TRBJ2-1, is SQTIHQWPATLVQPVGSPLSLECTVEGTSNPNLYWYRQAAGRGLQLLFYSVGIGQISSEVPQNLSASRPQDRQFILSSKKLLLSDSGFYLCAWSVLDEQFFGPGTRLTVL.

In this sample, this clone turned up a few times. The chain has TRBV4-1 and TRBJ2-4; a possible D gene is TRBD1 (5 bases). Germline V gene sequence: CDR1 MGHRA, CDR2 YSYEKL. The CDR3 consists of 15 residues. Trimming left V 0 bases short and J 2 bases short, with 8 bases between. The CDR3 here is CASSQEGVSKNIQYF. The CDR3, as DNA: TGCGCCAGCAGCCAAGAAGGGGTTTCCAAAAACATTCAGTACTTC.

The count of this clone is one. This chain uses TRBV5-5 with TRBJ1-2, with a tentative D call TRBD1 (5 bases). This CDR3 has 14 amino acids. The germline V and J ends were trimmed by 0 bases and 6 bases, with 12 bases remaining between them. CDR1 is SGHKS and CDR2 is YYEKEE in the germline V gene (reference sequence). The CDR3 reads CASSLARGTHGYTF. For the CDR3, the DNA is TGTGCCAGCAGCTTGGCCCGGGGCACTCATGGCTACACCTTC.

This chain joins TRBV5-1 and TRBJ1-3; weak D call: TRBD1 (6 bases). Trimming cost V 3 bases and J 2 bases, with 6 bases left between them. Germline CDR1 SGHRS, CDR2 YFSETQ. This CDR3 contains 13 residues. In DNA, the CDR3 is TGCGCCAGCAGCTCAGGGGCTGGAAACACCATATATTTT. This gives the protein CASSSGAGNTIYF.

The rearrangement joins TRBV4-1 to TRBJ1-1; D is undetermined. The CDR3 has 15 residues. The germline V gene has CDR1 MGHRA and CDR2 YSYEKL. Trimming left V 4 bases short and J 6 bases short, with 18 bases between. The chain's CDR3 is CASSPAPIRASEAFF. The CDR3 region has the DNA TGCGCCAGCAGCCCCGCTCCTATTAGGGCATCTGAAGCTTTCTTT.

This clone was seen a handful of times. The chain recombines TRBV6-1 with TRBJ1-5; D remains ambiguous. Per the germline V gene, CDR1 is MNHNS and CDR2 is SASEGT. The CDR3 is 13 residues long. The V end lost 2 bases, the J end lost 2 bases, and 4 bases lay between the germline ends. The CDR3, as DNA: TGTGCCAGCAGTGAATTCCGCAATCAGCCCCAGCATTTT. This codes for CASSEFRNQPQHF.

V gene TRBV11-2 combines with J gene TRBJ2-1, with D possibly matching TRBD2 (5 bases). The CDR3 is 15 amino acids. Trimming took off 1 base at V and 6 bases at J, with 13 bases between the two ends. Germline CDR1 reads SGHAT; CDR2 reads FQNNGV. In DNA form, the CDR3 reads TGTGCCAGCAGCTTAGGGCTGGCTAGCATCAATGAGCAGTTCTTC. Protein product: CASSLGLASINEQFF.

The J gene is TRBJ2-5, the V gene TRBV27; 9 bases line up with TRBD1. In germline, CDR1 is MNHEY, CDR2 SMNVEV (reference sequence). The CDR3 extends over 19 amino acids. Trimming took 5 bases from V and 3 from J; bases not matched to a gene: 19. CDR3 loop: CASSPRVTGGRLREETQYF. The CDR3 region has the DNA TGTGCCAGCAGTCCACGGGTGACAGGGGGACGTCTGAGAGAAGAGACCCAGTACTTC.

This chain links TRBV25-1 with TRBJ1-2, with D possibly matching TRBD1 (6 bases). V dropped 5 bases and J dropped 0 bases, with 10 bases sitting between them. The germline V gene has CDR1 MGHDK and CDR2 SYGVNS. CDR3 length equals 14 residues. The CDR3 DNA sequence: TGTGCCAGCAGTTCGTGGACAGCTAACTATGGCTACACCTTC. Encoded protein: CASSSWTANYGYTF.

This chain connects TRBV15 to TRBJ2-1; 13 bases map to TRBD2. J was trimmed by 9 bases and V by 1 base; bases with no gene match: 9. Germline V CDR1 and CDR2: LNHNV, YYDKDF (reference sequence). This CDR3 has 17 residues. The CDR3 here is CATSRGGTSGARGEQFF. Here the CDR3 DNA reads TGTGCCACCAGCAGAGGGGGGACTAGCGGGGCCAGGGGTGAGCAGTTCTTC.

J is TRBJ1-1 and V is TRBV30; D call uncertain. V was trimmed by 4 bases and J by 0 bases, leaving 9 bases between them. Germline V gene data show CDR1 as GTSNPN and CDR2 as SVGIG (reference sequence). The CDR3 is 13 amino acids. This CDR3 is CAWTDGMNTEAFF. The DNA of the CDR3 is TGTGCCTGGACAGACGGTATGAACACTGAAGCTTTCTTT.

J is TRBJ2-4 and V is TRBV27, with D unclear. Looked up from germline, CDR1 is MNHEY and CDR2 is SMNVEV (reference sequence). The CDR3 runs 14 residues. V was shortened by 5 bases and J by 9 bases, with 17 bases between the two germline ends. CDR3 in amino acids: CASSARREKPIQYF. The CDR3 nucleotides are TGTGCCAGCAGTGCCCGCCGCGAGAAGCCCATTCAGTACTTC.

The chain carries TRBV28 and TRBJ2-3, with TRBD2 matching over 14 bases. The CDR3 spans 16 residues. Germline CDR1 reads MDHEN; CDR2 reads SYDVKM. Trimming cost V 7 bases and J 5 bases; bases outside gene matches: 8. The CDR3 DNA sequence: TGTGCCAGCATTAGAGGGACTAGCGGGAGACGAGATACGCAGTATTTT. It codes for CASIRGTSGRRDTQYF.

The genes are TRBV11-2 and TRBJ2-4, with D tentatively TRBD2 (6 bases). Germline V lookup: CDR1 SGHAT, CDR2 FQNNGV. With 1 base removed from V and 9 bases from J, the gap between germline ends came to 13 bases. The CDR3 length is 14 residues. CDR3 in DNA: TGTGCCAGCAGCTTAGGCGGGGCCCAGCTCATTCAGTACTTC. Translating gives CASSLGGAQLIQYF.

The chain employs TRBV13 and TRBJ1-2; 11 bases map to TRBD1. V trimming: 4 bases; J trimming: 7 bases; junction bases outside the gene matches: 5. The CDR3 has 14 residues. The germline gives CDR1 PRHDT, CDR2 FYEKMQ (reference sequence). The CDR3 nucleotides are TGTGCCAGCAGCTCAGGACAGGGGGCCGGTGGCTACACCTTC. Amino acid sequence: CASSSGQGAGGYTF.